The present T cell receptor beta chain was sequenced within a study of blood T cell repertoires in COVID-19. Study overall: The United States, Italy and Spain provided the acute and convalescent COVID-19 samples.

The data were produced by immunoSEQ multiplex PCR, yet TCRdb's version contains in-frame clones alone and is incomplete. The sample lists 450,000 to 500,000 clones, roughly 88% seen once, with 3% to 3.5% in the top ten. V was shortened by 4 bases and J by 1 base, with 7 bases between the two germline ends. This CDR3 spans 13 amino acids. Germline V lookup: CDR1 SGHTA, CDR2 FQGTGA. Worth noting for this clone: This specimen includes other DNA sequences encoding the same CDR3.

Material for sequencing was peripheral blood. This clonotype was sampled from a human donor in a cohort sampled during active COVID-19. The chain has TRBV7-3 and TRBJ1-1, with a weak D call TRBD1 (5 bases). Here the CDR3 reads CASSSGQNTEAFF. The CDR3 DNA reads as TGTGCCAGCAGCTCTGGACAGAACACTGAAGCTTTCTTT.